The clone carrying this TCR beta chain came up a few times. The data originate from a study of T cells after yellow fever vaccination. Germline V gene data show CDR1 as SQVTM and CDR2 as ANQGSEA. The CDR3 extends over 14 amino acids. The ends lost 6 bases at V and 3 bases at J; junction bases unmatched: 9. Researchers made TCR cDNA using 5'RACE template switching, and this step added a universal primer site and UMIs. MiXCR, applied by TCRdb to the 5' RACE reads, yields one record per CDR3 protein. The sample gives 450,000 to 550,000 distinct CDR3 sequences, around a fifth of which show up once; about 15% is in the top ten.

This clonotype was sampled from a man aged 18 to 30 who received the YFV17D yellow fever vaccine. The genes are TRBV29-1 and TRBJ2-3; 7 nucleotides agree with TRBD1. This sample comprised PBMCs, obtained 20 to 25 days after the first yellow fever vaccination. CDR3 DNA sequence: TGCAGCGTAGGCCCAGGACAGGTAACAGATACGCAGTATTTT. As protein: CSVGPGQVTDTQYF.